The T cell receptor (beta chain) under discussion was sequenced for a study of blood T cell repertoires in COVID-19 (TCRdb year 2020). A note on the overall study: Samples from collaborators originated in the United States, Italy and Spain and spanned both the acute and convalescent phases of COVID-19. The prospective study material was composed of cDNA or gDNA derived from T cells, B-cell-depleted T cells, or PBMCs. Deeply sampled blood TCRbeta repertoires from subjects exposed to, actively infected with, or recovered from COVID-19 were included in the dataset. The repertoires were made available in a free public database intended to serve as a resource for research on the immune response to SARS-CoV-2. The samples were drawn from the first 160 participants of the ongoing ImmuneRACE study and from 1,254 subjects provided by 6 global collaborators. A de-identified subject ID, COVID-19 status, age in years and sex were almost always included in the sample metadata. Where available, HLA class I and class II types were obtained from metadata supplied by the sample provider rather than from assay-based typing. Results and caveats for the whole study, not just this receptor: The quantity of clinical and demographic metadata differed by source and by participant and was supplied without curation.

The immunoSEQ Assay, a bias-controlled multiplex PCR, was used to amplify TCRbeta CDR3 regions from genomic DNA. The paper's processing steps were these. Nucleated cell counts per sample were estimated from amplification of reference gene primers within the assay. To quantify the absolute abundance of each unique TCRbeta CDR3 rearrangement, sequence reads were collapsed and filtered. For each sample, productive Simpson clonality was calculated as the square root of Simpson's diversity index over productive rearrangements. TCRdb's version of the immuneACCESS table is confined to in-frame rearrangements and falls short of the full clone set. An unresolved V gene accounts for under half of the shortfall where checked; the remainder is of unknown origin. The DNA was the basis for D and trimming; V, J and clone size are from that table. The sample table records 100,000 or so clones; 84% of these occur just once. The biggest ten clones account for around 2% of the sample.

Whole blood was collected in K2EDTA tubes by collaborating institutions according to the institutions' own protocols. Collaborator samples were shipped for TCRbeta analysis as frozen whole blood, isolated PBMCs, or DNA extracted from either sample type. The junction shows trimming of 3 bases on V and 2 bases on J, plus 10 bases between the germline ends. From a lookup of the germline V gene, CDR1 and CDR2 are ENHRY and SYGVKD. The CDR3 contains 14 residues, cysteine and phenylalanine counted. The only DNA kept is the CDR3, 42 bases in frame from the first base. As regards this clone: The specificity of this receptor is unknown. Base quality data are lacking; no much larger clone is found one base away.

The rearranged chain carries TRBV10-3 and TRBJ1-2; a confident D gene designation cannot be given. The sequence was collected from a man aged 65-85 years with active or convalescent COVID-19. The sample comprised peripheral blood. The DNA sequence follows: TGTGCCATCAGTGATCTGACCGGGAACTATGGCTACACCTTC. Translated, this gives CAISDLTGNYGYTF.